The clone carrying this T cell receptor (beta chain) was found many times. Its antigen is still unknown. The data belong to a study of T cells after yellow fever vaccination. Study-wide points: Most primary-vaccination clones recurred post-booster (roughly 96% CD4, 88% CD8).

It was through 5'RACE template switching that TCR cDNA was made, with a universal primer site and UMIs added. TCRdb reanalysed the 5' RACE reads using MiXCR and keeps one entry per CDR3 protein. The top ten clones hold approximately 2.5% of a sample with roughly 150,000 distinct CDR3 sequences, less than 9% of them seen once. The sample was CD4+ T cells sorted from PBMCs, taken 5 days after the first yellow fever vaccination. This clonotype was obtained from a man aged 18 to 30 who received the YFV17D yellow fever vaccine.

This CDR3 is CASSPTINAKTQYF. The CDR3 nucleotides read TGTGCCAGCAGCCCGACGATCAATGCGAAGACCCAGTACTTC. V and J are TRBV7-3 and TRBJ2-5; no reliable D call. V gave up 5 bases and J gave up 6 bases, with 16 bases separating them. The CDR3 covers 14 residues. Germline loops: CDR1 SGHTA, CDR2 FQGTGA.